This T cell receptor (beta chain) comes out of a study of blood T cell repertoires in COVID-19. Study background: Material from acute and convalescent COVID-19 was sourced from the United States, Italy and Spain. Sources were T cells, B-cell-depleted T cells, or PBMCs; the material itself was cDNA or gDNA.

Per the original methods: Amplifying reference gene primers gave estimates of nucleated cell counts. TCRdb's table, derived via immunoSEQ multiplex PCR, lists solely in-frame clones and lacks some. D and trimming were read from the DNA, whereas the V and J calls and clone size are those reported in that table. Of roughly 77,000 clones detected, 85% to 90% appear once; the ten largest clones hold roughly 6.3%. The clonotype was recovered from a woman of 80 years or more with active COVID-19. Specimen: peripheral blood.

CDR3 nucleotide sequence: TGTGCCTGGAGTAGTAAGGGGCTGGGTGCCAAAAACATTCAGTACTTC. Translating it yields CAWSSKGLGAKNIQYF. The rearrangement links TRBV30 to TRBJ2-4, with a weak D call TRBD1 (5 bases). Germline CDR1 reads GTSNPN; CDR2 reads SVGIG (reference sequence). CDR3 size: 16 residues. Trimming took off 2 bases at V and 1 base at J, with 15 bases between the two ends.